Each of the 9 T cell receptor beta chains below was sequenced from the same sample in a study of blood T cell repertoires in COVID-19. Measured with immunoSEQ multiplex PCR; TCRdb has only the in-frame clones, and not every one. This repertoire shows about 230,000 clones, under 90% found once; its top ten account for approximately 10%. Sequencing was performed on peripheral blood. These TCRs come from a man over 45 with COVID-19, enrolled during active disease.

The V and J genes are TRBV19 and TRBJ2-2; 7 bases align to TRBD2. Losses at the gene ends were 5 bases for V and 4 bases for J; bases not matched to a gene: 13. Looked up from germline, CDR1 is LNHDA and CDR2 is SQIVND (reference sequence). The CDR3 sequence is 17 residues long. This CDR3 reads CASSRVEAGAGTGELFF. CDR3 DNA sequence: TGTGCCAGTAGTCGCGTGGAGGCGGGAGCGGGCACCGGGGAGCTGTTTTTT.

The chain uses TRBV6-5 and TRBJ1-4; tentative D call: TRBD1 (5 bases). Deletions cut 2 bases from V and 2 bases from J, with 12 bases between. Germline lookup yields CDR1 MNHEY and CDR2 SVGAGI. The CDR3 sequence is 16 residues long. CDR3 protein: CASSYGARQTNEKLFF. The DNA of the CDR3 is TGTGCCAGCAGTTACGGGGCAAGGCAGACTAATGAAAAACTGTTTTTT.

The rearrangement joins TRBV7-9 to TRBJ2-1; 7 bases agree with TRBD2. There are 14 residues in the CDR3. CDR1 is SEHNR and CDR2 is FQNEAQ in the germline V gene (reference sequence). V shed 0 bases and J 8 bases; nucleotides not matched to a gene: 4. The CDR3 here is CASSLAGGSHEQFF. Written as DNA, the CDR3 is TGTGCCAGCAGCTTAGCTGGCGGGAGCCATGAGCAGTTCTTC. Variable domain in full (rest from reference TRBV7-9 and TRBJ2-1): DTGVSQNPRHKITKRGQNVTFRCDPISEHNRLYWYRQTLGQGPEFLTYFQNEAQLEKSRLLSDRFSAERPKGSFSTLEIQRTEQGDSAMYLCASSLAGGSHEQFFGPGTRLTVL.

The J gene is TRBJ1-4, the V gene TRBV6-5, with D perhaps matching TRBD1 (5 bases). The V gene lost 6 bases and the J gene lost 7 bases, with 15 bases spanning the gap. CDR3 length: 14 amino acids. Germline-derived CDR1 and CDR2 are MNHEY and SVGAGI. The CDR3 DNA sequence: TGTGCCAGCAGGCCAGGGATCCACAGTGAAAAACTGTTTTTT. This codes for CASRPGIHSEKLFF.

This chain uses TRBV19 with TRBJ2-5; 7 nucleotides line up with TRBD1. V gave up 4 bases and J gave up 1 base; unmatched junction bases: 6. The CDR3 has 15 residues. From germline, CDR1 is LNHDA and CDR2 SQIVND (reference sequence). The CDR3 is CASSTRQGSQETQYF. CDR3 nucleotides: TGTGCCAGTAGTACGCGACAGGGTTCCCAAGAGACCCAGTACTTC.

The J gene is TRBJ1-5, the V gene TRBV28; 8 nucleotides align to TRBD1. The CDR3 has 14 residues. Unmatched junction bases numbered 9, after V lost 7 bases and J lost 7 bases. CDR1 MDHEN and CDR2 SYDVKM come from the germline V gene. Written as DNA, the CDR3 is TGTGCCAGCATCCCGGGACAGGAAGAGCAGCCCCAGCATTTT. Translated: CASIPGQEEQPQHF.

The rearrangement links TRBV9 to TRBJ2-2; possible D gene TRBD1, 6 bases. Between the trimmed V and J ends, which lost 1 base and 4 bases, there was a span of 14 bases. The CDR3 has 16 amino acids. In germline, CDR1 is SGDLS, CDR2 YYNGEE. CDR3 bases: TGTGCCAGCAGCGTAACGGCAGGGGCGATCACCGGGGAGCTGTTTTTT. It translates to CASSVTAGAITGELFF.

The J gene is TRBJ2-6, the V gene TRBV7-9; a weak D match, TRBD1 (5 bases). The V gene lost 8 bases and the J gene lost 0 bases, with 17 bases spanning the gap. Germline V gene lookup returns CDR1 SEHNR and CDR2 FQNEAQ (reference sequence). This CDR3 region has 17 residues. In DNA form, the CDR3 reads TGTGCCAGCGTCCCCTGGGGCGGATACTCTGGGGCCAACGTCCTGACTTTC. Residues: CASVPWGGYSGANVLTF.

The chain combines TRBV7-8 with TRBJ2-3; 7 nucleotides line up with TRBD2. The CDR3 runs to 16 residues. Germline V CDR1 and CDR2: SGHVS, FQNEAQ. Trimming at V came to 6 bases and at J to 3 bases, leaving 12 bases not matched to a gene. CDR3 sequence reads: CASRATAGVWTDTQYF. DNA for the CDR3: TGTGCCAGCAGGGCCACGGCGGGAGTCTGGACAGATACGCAGTATTTT.